These 8 T cell receptor beta chains were all obtained from the same sample, sequenced in a study of cytomegalovirus exposure and HLA in healthy donors. It was with 60 Vbeta and 13 Jbeta primers that the PCR ran. Measured with immunoSEQ multiplex PCR; TCRdb has only the in-frame clones, and not every one. The table shows around 200,000 clones, with 65% to 80% occurring only once. The source material was PBMCs. The receptors shown here come from a girl aged 2-10 years in good health and CMV-seronegative.

The genes are TRBV7-8 and TRBJ2-5; D unclear. The CDR3 is 14 residues long. Trimming left V 1 base short and J 3 bases short, with 9 bases between. Germline assignment: CDR1 SGHVS and CDR2 FQNEAQ. The CDR3 coding sequence is TGTGCCAGCAGCTTAGGGCAAGCGAAAGAGACCCAGTACTTC. It codes for CASSLGQAKETQYF.

The table lists this clone with a count of one. The chain is built from TRBV19 and TRBJ2-2, with D hard to call. CDR3 length: 16 amino acids. The germline V and J ends were trimmed by 0 bases and 1 base, with 9 bases remaining between them. Germline lookup yields CDR1 LNHDA and CDR2 SQIVND (reference sequence). The CDR3 loop is CASSIDRALNTGELFF. The CDR3 coding sequence is TGTGCCAGTAGTATAGATCGCGCCCTGAACACCGGGGAGCTGTTTTTT. The complete variable domain, with remaining parts taken from reference TRBV19 and TRBJ2-2, reads DGGITQSPKYLFRKEGQNVTLSCEQNLNHDAMYWYRQDPGQGLRLIYYSQIVNDFQKGDIAEGYSVSREKKESFPLTVTSAQKNPTAFYLCASSIDRALNTGELFFGEGSRLTVL.

The chain has TRBV6-1 and TRBJ1-5; 7 bases are a match to TRBD1. The V gene end was trimmed by 7 bases and the J gene end by 3 bases; junction bases not matched to a gene: 9. Germline V CDR1 and CDR2: MNHNS, SASEGT. The CDR3 is 15 residues long. The CDR3: CASTKMGQYNQPQHF. The DNA for the CDR3 is TGTGCCAGCACAAAAATGGGACAGTACAATCAGCCCCAGCATTTT.

The chain links TRBV19 to TRBJ1-2; 7 positions agree with TRBD1. Per germline, CDR1 LNHDA and CDR2 SQIVND (reference sequence). The CDR3 loop spans 13 amino acids. Trimming removed 8 bases from V and 6 bases from J; junction bases left unmatched: 9. The CDR3, as DNA: TGTGCCAGTCGACCACAGGGGACAAATGGCTACACCTTC. It is translated as CASRPQGTNGYTF.

The chain recombines TRBV5-4 with TRBJ1-4; a weak D match, TRBD1 (6 bases). CDR1 is SGHNT, CDR2 YYREEE, per germline (reference sequence). This CDR3 comprises 15 residues. Trimming shortened V by 0 bases and J by 6 bases, and 12 bases separated the two germline ends. The DNA of the CDR3 is TGTGCCAGCAGCTTGGGTCGGGCAGGGGATGAAAAACTGTTTTTT. Its translation: CASSLGRAGDEKLFF.

In this sample, this clone turned up once. CDR3 DNA: TGCGCCAGCGCCAAGGGGGCGAATCAGCCCCAGCATTTT. The encoded protein is CASAKGANQPQHF. This sequence joins TRBV23-1 and TRBJ1-5; 7 nucleotides line up with TRBD1. TRBV23-1 is labeled an ORF, and its function is uncertain. The CDR3 totals 13 residues. The V gene end was trimmed by 8 bases and the J gene end by 4 bases; junction bases not matched to a gene: 5.

This clone was seen only a few times. This sequence joins TRBV20-1 and TRBJ2-3; 7 nucleotides match TRBD2. This CDR3 is built from 11 residues. After removal of 5 bases from V and 5 bases from J, the junction contained 1 base not matched to a gene. CDR1 and CDR2 from the germline V gene are DFQATT and SNEGSKA (reference sequence). The CDR3: CSAGRGDTQYF. Written as DNA, the CDR3 is TGCAGTGCTGGGAGGGGAGATACGCAGTATTTT.

The rearrangement links TRBV6-5 to TRBJ2-3, with no clear D. Germline CDR1 reads MNHEY; CDR2 reads SVGAGI. This CDR3 is 16 amino acids long. V shed 0 bases and J shed 2 bases, with 12 bases lying between them. The CDR3 DNA follows: TGTGCCAGCAGTTACTCCACTGACTTCTACACAGATACGCAGTATTTT. Amino acid sequence: CASSYSTDFYTDTQYF.